Below are 10 T cell receptor beta chains sequenced from a single sample in a study of blood T cell repertoires in COVID-19. The table came from immunoSEQ multiplex PCR; TCRdb's copy has only in-frame clones and leaves some out. This table holds about 70,000 clones, about 89% found once. Sequences were obtained from peripheral blood. The receptors stem from a man aged 50 or older with active COVID-19.

The rearrangement links TRBV10-2 to TRBJ1-2, with D unclear. The CDR3 covers 12 residues. The V end was cut by 3 bases, the J end by 4 bases, with 6 bases between. Looked up from germline, CDR1 is WSHSY and CDR2 is SAAADI. The CDR3 region is CASSDSFYGYTF. In nucleotides, the CDR3 is TGCGCCAGCAGTGACAGTTTCTATGGCTACACCTTC.

V is TRBV28 and J is TRBJ1-2, with TRBD1 matching over 7 bases. The germline gives CDR1 MDHEN, CDR2 SYDVKM. Unmatched junction bases numbered 8, after V lost 3 bases and J lost 7 bases. The CDR3 is 14 residues long. CDR3 residues: CASSFAEGAGGYTF. In nucleotides, the CDR3 is TGTGCCAGCAGTTTTGCGGAGGGGGCGGGTGGCTACACCTTC.

This clone has a handful of counts. The chain combines TRBV7-9 with TRBJ1-3, with D tentatively TRBD1 (5 bases). Deletions cut 5 bases from V and 0 bases from J, with 11 bases between. The CDR3 is made up of 15 amino acids. From germline, CDR1 is SEHNR and CDR2 FQNEAQ (reference sequence). CDR3: CASSLDSYSGNTIYF. Written as DNA, the CDR3 is TGTGCCAGCAGCCTCGACAGCTACTCTGGAAACACCATATATTTT.

The chain couples TRBV18 to TRBJ1-2; 8 bases align to TRBD1. The germline CDR1 and CDR2 sequences are KGHSH and LQKENI. The junction had 7 bases not matched to a gene; V was cut back by 3 bases and J by 4 bases. The CDR3 loop spans 15 amino acids. The CDR3 loop reads CASSPGTGGFYGYTF. CDR3 in DNA: TGTGCCAGCTCACCGGGAACAGGGGGTTTCTATGGCTACACCTTC.

The chain employs TRBV5-5 and TRBJ1-2; tentatively, D is TRBD1 (6 bases). The germline V gene has CDR1 SGHKS and CDR2 YYEKEE (reference sequence). Trimming stripped 4 bases from V and 7 bases from J, with 17 bases between. The CDR3 is 14 residues long. As DNA, the CDR3 is TGTGCCAGCAGCGGCCAACGGGGGGCGCCTGGCTACACCTTC. It translates to CASSGQRGAPGYTF.

The chain is built from TRBV27 and TRBJ1-2; D call uncertain. The CDR3 has 17 amino acids. V was cut by 2 bases and J by 4 bases, with 20 bases left in between. The germline V gene encodes CDR1 MNHEY and CDR2 SMNVEV (reference sequence). The CDR3 here is CASSLRFTSSPGYGYTF. CDR3 DNA: TGTGCCAGCAGTTTAAGGTTTACATCCTCGCCAGGCTATGGCTACACCTTC.

V and J are TRBV29-1 and TRBJ2-7; D is perhaps TRBD1 (5 bases). The CDR3 runs to 13 residues. CDR1 and CDR2 from the germline V gene are SQVTM and ANQGSEA. Trimming pared 5 bases from V and 6 bases from J, leaving 17 bases between. CDR3 loop: CSVPTGRVGEQYF. As DNA, the CDR3 is TGCAGCGTTCCCACGGGCAGGGTCGGCGAGCAGTACTTC.

J is TRBJ2-7 and V is TRBV4-2; 11 bases agree with TRBD2. Germline-derived CDR1 and CDR2 are LGHNA and YNFKEQ. The CDR3 has 16 amino acids. Germline trimming cut 4 bases from V and 1 base from J; bases unmatched to any gene: 6. CDR3: CASSPEIAGGSYEQYF. For the CDR3, the DNA is TGTGCCAGCAGCCCAGAGATAGCGGGAGGGTCCTACGAGCAGTACTTC.

In its sample, this clone was seen once. This chain connects TRBV7-8 to TRBJ2-1; possibly TRBD2 for D (7 bases). V was trimmed by 3 bases and J by 5 bases, leaving 20 bases between them. Germline V gene data show CDR1 as SGHVS and CDR2 as FQNEAQ. The CDR3 contains 17 residues. As DNA, the CDR3 is TGTGCCAGCAGCTTCACTTTAGGGGGAGGGAAACACAATGAGCAGTTCTTC. Translation: CASSFTLGGGKHNEQFF.

V is TRBV27 and J is TRBJ2-3; D remains unclear. CDR1 and CDR2 from the germline V gene are MNHEY and SMNVEV (reference sequence). This CDR3 has 13 amino acids. V lost 2 bases, J lost 3 bases, and 6 bases lay in between. The CDR3 nucleotides are TGTGCCAGCAGTTTAGTGGAGACAGATACGCAGTATTTT. It translates to CASSLVETDTQYF.